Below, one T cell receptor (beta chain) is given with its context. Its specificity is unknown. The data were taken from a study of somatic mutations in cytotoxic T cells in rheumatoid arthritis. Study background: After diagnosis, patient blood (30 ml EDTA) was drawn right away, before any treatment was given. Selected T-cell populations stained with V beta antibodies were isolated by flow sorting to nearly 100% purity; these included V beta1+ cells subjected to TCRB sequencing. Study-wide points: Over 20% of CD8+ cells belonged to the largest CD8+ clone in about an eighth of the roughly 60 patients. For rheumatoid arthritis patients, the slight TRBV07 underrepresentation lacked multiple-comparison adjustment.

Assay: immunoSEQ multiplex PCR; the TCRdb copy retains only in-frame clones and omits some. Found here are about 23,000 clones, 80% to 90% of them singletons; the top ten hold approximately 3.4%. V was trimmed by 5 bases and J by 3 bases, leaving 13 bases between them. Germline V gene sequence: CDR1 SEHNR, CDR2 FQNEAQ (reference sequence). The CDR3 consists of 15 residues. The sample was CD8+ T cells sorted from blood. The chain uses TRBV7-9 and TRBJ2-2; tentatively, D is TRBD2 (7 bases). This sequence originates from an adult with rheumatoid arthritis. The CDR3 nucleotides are TGTGCCAGCAGCCCCGGGGGGCTGTACACCGGGGAGCTGTTTTTT. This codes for CASSPGGLYTGELFF.